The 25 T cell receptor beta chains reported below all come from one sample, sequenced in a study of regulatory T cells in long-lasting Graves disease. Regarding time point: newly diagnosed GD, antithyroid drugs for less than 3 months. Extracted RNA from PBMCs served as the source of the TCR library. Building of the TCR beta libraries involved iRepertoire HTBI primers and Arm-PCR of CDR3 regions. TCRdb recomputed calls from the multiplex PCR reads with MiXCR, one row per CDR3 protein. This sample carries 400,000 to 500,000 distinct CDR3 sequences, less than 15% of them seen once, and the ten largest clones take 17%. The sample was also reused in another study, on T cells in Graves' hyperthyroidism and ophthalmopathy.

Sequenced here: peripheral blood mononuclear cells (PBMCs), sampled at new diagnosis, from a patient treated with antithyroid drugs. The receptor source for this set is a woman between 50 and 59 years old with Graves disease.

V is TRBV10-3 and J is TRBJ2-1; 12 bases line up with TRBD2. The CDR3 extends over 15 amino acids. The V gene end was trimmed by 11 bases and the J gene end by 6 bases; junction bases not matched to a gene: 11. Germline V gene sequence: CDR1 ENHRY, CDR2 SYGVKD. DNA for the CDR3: TGTGCCTCTCTTGTCTCTAGCGGGAGGGCCAATGAGCAGTTCTTC. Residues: CASLVSSGRANEQFF.

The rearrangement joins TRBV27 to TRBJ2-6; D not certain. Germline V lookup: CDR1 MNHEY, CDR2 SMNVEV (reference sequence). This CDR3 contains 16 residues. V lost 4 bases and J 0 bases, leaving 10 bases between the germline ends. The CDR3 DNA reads TGTGCCAGCAGTTCTCCCCCGAGCTCTGGGGCCAACGTCCTGACTTTC. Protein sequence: CASSSPPSSGANVLTF.

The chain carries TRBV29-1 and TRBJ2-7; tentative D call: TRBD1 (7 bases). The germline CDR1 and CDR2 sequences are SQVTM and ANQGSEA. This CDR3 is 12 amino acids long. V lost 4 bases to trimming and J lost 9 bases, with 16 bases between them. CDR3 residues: CSVGGGPGGQYF. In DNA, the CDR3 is TGCAGCGTTGGTGGGGGGCCAGGGGGGCAGTACTTC.

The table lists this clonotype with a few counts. CDR3 protein: CATCGSTDTQYF. CDR3 DNA sequence: TGTGCCACTTGCGGGAGCACAGATACGCAGTATTTT. The chain joins TRBV6-1 to TRBJ2-3, with D maybe TRBD2 (5 bases). Germline V gives CDR1 MNHNS, CDR2 SASEGT. Deletions cut 10 bases from V and 0 bases from J, with 8 bases between. The CDR3 is 12 amino acids.

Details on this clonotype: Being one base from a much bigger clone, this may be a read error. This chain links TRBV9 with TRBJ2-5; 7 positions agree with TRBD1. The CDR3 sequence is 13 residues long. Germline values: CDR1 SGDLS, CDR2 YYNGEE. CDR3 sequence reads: CASSVGTEATQHF. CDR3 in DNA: TGTGCCAGCAGCGTCGGGACAGAAGCGACCCAGCACTTC.

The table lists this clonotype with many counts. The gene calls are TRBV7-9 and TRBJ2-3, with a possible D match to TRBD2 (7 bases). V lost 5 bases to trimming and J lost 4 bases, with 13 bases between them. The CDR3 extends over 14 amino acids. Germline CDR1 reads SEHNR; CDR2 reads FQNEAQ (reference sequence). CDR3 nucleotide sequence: TGTGCCAGCAGCCTGGGGGAGGGGGCAGATACGCAGTATTTT. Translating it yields CASSLGEGADTQYF.

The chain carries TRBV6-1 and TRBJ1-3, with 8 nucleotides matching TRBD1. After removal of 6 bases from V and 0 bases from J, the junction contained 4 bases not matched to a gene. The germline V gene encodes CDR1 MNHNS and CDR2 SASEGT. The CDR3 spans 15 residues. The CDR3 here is CASRGQGSSGNTIYF. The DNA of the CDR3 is TGTGCCAGCAGAGGACAGGGAAGCTCTGGAAACACCATATATTTT.

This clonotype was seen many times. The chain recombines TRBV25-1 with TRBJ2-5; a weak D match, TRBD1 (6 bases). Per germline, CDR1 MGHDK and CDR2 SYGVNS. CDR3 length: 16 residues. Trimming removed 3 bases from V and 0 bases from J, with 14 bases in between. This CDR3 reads CASSDYDRPYQETQYF. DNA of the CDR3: TGTGCCAGCAGTGATTACGACAGGCCTTACCAAGAGACCCAGTACTTC.

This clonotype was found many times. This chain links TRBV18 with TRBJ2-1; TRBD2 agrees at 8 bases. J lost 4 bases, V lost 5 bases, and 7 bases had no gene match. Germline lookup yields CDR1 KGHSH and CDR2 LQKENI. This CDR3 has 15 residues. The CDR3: CASSASGQFYNEQFF. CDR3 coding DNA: TGTGCCAGCTCAGCTAGCGGGCAATTTTACAATGAGCAGTTCTTC.

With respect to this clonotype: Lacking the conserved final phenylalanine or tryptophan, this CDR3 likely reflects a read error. CDR3 nucleotides: TGTGCCAGCAGCCAAAACAGGGGGCCGAACACTGAAGCTTTCCTT. Amino acids: CASSQNRGPNTEAFL. The V gene is TRBV3-1, the J gene TRBJ1-1, with 9 bases identical to TRBD1. The V segment lost 2 bases and the J segment 1 base; nucleotides outside the gene matches: 2. Germline values: CDR1 LGHDT, CDR2 YNNKEL (reference sequence). This CDR3 region has 15 residues.

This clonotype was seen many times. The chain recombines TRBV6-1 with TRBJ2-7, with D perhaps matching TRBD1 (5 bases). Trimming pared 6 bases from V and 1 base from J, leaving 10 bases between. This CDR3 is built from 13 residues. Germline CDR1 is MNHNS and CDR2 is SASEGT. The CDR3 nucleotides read TGTGCCAGCAGCTACAGGTTGTCCTACGAGCAGTACTTC. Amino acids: CASSYRLSYEQYF.

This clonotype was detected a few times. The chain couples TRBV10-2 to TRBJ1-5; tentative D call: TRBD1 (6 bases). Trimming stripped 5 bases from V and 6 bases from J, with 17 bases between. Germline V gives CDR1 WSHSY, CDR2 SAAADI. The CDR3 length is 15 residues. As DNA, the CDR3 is TGCGCCAGCAGTACTCTTGGGGGGCCGAGTCAGCCCCAGCATTTT. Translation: CASSTLGGPSQPQHF.

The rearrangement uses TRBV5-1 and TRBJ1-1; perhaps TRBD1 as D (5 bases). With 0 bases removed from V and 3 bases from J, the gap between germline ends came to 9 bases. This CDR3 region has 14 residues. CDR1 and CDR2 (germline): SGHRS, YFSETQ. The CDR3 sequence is CASSLGTSHTEAFF. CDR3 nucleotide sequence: TGCGCCAGCAGCTTGGGGACAAGCCACACTGAAGCTTTCTTT.

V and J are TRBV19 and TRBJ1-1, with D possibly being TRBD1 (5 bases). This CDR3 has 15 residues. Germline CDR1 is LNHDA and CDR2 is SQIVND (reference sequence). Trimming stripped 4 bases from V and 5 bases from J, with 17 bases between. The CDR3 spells CASSTPRQLVTEAFF. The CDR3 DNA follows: TGTGCCAGTAGTACCCCGAGACAGTTGGTTACTGAAGCTTTCTTT. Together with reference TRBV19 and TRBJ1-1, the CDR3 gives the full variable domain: DGGITQSPKYLFRKEGQNVTLSCEQNLNHDAMYWYRQDPGQGLRLIYYSQIVNDFQKGDIAEGYSVSREKKESFPLTVTSAQKNPTAFYLCASSTPRQLVTEAFFGQGTRLTVV.

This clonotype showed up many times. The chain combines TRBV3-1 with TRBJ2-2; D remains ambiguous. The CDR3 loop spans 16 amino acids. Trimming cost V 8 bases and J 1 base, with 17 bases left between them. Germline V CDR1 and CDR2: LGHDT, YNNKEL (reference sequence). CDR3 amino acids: CASRAKGRQNTGELFF. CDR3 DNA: TGTGCCAGCCGAGCCAAAGGACGGCAGAACACCGGGGAGCTGTTTTTT.

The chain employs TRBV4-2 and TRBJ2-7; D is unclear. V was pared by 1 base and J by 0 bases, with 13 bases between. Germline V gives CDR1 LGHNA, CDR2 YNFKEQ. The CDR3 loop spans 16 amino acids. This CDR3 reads CASSQALAGSSYEQYF. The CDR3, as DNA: TGTGCCAGCAGCCAAGCGCTGGCCGGGTCCTCCTACGAGCAGTACTTC.

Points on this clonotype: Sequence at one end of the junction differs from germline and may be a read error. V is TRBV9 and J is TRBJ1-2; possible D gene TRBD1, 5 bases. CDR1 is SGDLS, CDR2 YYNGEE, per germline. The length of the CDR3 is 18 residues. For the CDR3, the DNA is TGTGCCAGCAGCGGAAGAACGGGGCCCACAGGAGGTAACGATGGCTACACCTTC. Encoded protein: CASSGRTGPTGGNDGYTF.

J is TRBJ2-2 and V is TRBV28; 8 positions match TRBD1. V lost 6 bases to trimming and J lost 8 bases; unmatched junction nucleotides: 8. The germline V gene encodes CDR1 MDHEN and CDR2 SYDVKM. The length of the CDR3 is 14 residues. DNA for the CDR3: TGTGCCAGCAGAACGGGACAGGTGGTAGGGGAGCTGTTTTTT. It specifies CASRTGQVVGELFF.

The CDR3 DNA reads as TGTGCCAGCAGCGGGACAGGGGGCGCAGGTGAAAAACTGTTTTTT. Translation: CASSGTGGAGEKLFF. This sequence joins TRBV12-3 or TRBV12-4 and TRBJ1-4, with TRBD1 identical over 12 bases. Trimming cost V 6 bases and J 7 bases; bases outside gene matches: 6. CDR3 size: 15 residues.

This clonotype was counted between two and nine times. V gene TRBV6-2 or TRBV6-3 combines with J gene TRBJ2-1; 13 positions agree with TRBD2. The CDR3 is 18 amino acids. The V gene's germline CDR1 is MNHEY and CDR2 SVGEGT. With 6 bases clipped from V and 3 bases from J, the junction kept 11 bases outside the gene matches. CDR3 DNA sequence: TGTGCCAGCAGCTCCCGACTAGCGGGAGGCCCGAGCTACAATGAGCAGTTCTTC. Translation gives CASSSRLAGGPSYNEQFF.

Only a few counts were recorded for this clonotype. The CDR3 here is CASSFSPGQGAGELFF. Here the CDR3 DNA reads TGTGCCAGCAGTTTCAGTCCGGGACAGGGGGCTGGGGAGCTGTTTTTT. J is TRBJ2-2 and V is TRBV27; 12 nucleotides match TRBD1. The CDR3 contains 16 residues. Per the germline V gene, CDR1 is MNHEY and CDR2 is SMNVEV (reference sequence). V was clipped by 3 bases and J by 8 bases; unmatched bases: 7.

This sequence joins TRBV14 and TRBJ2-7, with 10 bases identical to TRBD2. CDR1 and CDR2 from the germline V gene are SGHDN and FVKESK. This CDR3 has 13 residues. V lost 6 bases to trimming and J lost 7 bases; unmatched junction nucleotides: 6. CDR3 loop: CASRPGLAREQYF. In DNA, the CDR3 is TGTGCCAGCAGACCGGGACTAGCGCGTGAGCAGTACTTC.

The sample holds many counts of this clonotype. The CDR3 reads CASTRTGTGNGELFF. The CDR3 DNA sequence: TGTGCCAGCACCCGAACCGGGACAGGGAACGGGGAGCTGTTTTTT. The chain employs TRBV2 and TRBJ2-2; TRBD1 matches at 9 bases. The CDR3 has 15 amino acids. From germline, CDR1 is SNHLY and CDR2 FYNNEI. Trimming took 7 bases from V and 7 from J; bases not matched to a gene: 10.

The CDR3 DNA reads TGTGCCAGCAGCTTTCGGGTCGGGAGTGTCTCTAGGGGGAAAACAGATACGCAGTATTTT. It codes for CASSFRVGSVSRGKTDTQYF. This sequence joins TRBV7-2 and TRBJ2-3; D could derive from TRBD1 or TRBD2 (6 bases each). Germline V gene data show CDR1 as SGHTA and CDR2 as FQGNSA. CDR3 size: 20 residues. V dropped 3 bases and J dropped 3 bases, with 28 bases sitting between them.

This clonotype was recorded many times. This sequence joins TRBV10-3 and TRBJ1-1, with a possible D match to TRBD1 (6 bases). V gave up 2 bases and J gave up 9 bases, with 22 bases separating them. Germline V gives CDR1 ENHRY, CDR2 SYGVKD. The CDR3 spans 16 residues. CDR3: CAISEPNRQARGKAFF. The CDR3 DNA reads TGTGCCATCAGTGAGCCCAACCGACAGGCCCGGGGAAAAGCTTTCTTT.